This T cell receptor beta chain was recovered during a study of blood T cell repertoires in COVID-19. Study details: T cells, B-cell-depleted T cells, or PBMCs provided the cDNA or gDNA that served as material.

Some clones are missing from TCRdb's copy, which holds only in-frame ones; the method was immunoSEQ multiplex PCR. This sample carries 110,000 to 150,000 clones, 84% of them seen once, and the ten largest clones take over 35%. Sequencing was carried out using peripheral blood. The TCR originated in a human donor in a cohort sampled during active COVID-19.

The CDR3 DNA is TGTGCCACCGGGACAGAATATAATTCACCCCTCCACTTT. It is translated as CATGTEYNSPLHF. V usage is TRBV28 and J usage is TRBJ1-6; TRBD1 aligns across 7 bases. CDR1 and CDR2 from the germline V gene are MDHEN and SYDVKM. V shed 10 bases, J shed 4 bases, and the junction held 4 bases outside the gene matches. The CDR3 is 13 residues long.